A single sample is the source of the 7 T cell receptor beta chains below, sequenced in a study of blood T cell repertoires in COVID-19 (dated by TCRdb to the early 2020s). Receptors were amplified or captured by the immunoSEQ multiplex PCR assay. The source is immuneACCESS, and TCRdb retained only in-frame sequences with V and J called. Part of the clones is not carried over; for the studies checked, unresolved V genes explain less than half of this, and the remainder is unexplained. The sample table contains approximately 210,000 clones; only one count was recorded for approximately 80% of them. The ten top clones hold under 4.5% of the sample. Sequencing was carried out using PBMCs or T cells enriched from blood (not recorded which). The receptors come from a man aged 25 to 40 with acute COVID-19.

The chain combines TRBV9 with TRBJ2-5, with 7 positions matching TRBD1. This CDR3 contains 15 residues. V was clipped by 0 bases and J by 2 bases; unmatched bases: 4. Germline V gene data show CDR1 as SGDLS and CDR2 as YYNGEE. Here the CDR3 DNA reads TGTGCCAGCAGCGTAGGACAGGGTAAACAAGAGACCCAGTACTTC. Its protein product is CASSVGQGKQETQYF.

V usage is TRBV3-1 (or the pseudogene TRBV3-2) and J usage is TRBJ1-1; D unresolved. V lost 1 base, J lost 6 bases, and 15 bases lay in between. Germline assignment: CDR1 LGHDT and CDR2 YNNKEL (reference sequence). The CDR3 contains 15 residues. The CDR3 loop is CASSQVAGWQAEAFF. In DNA form, the CDR3 reads TGTGCCAGCAGCCAAGTTGCCGGCTGGCAGGCTGAAGCTTTCTTT.

This clone showed up just a few times. The V call is TRBV4-2, the J call TRBJ1-1, with D possibly matching TRBD1 (6 bases). Germline CDR1 LGHNA, CDR2 YNFKEQ. The CDR3 sequence is 14 residues long. Trimming cost V 4 bases and J 5 bases, with 14 bases left between them. The DNA of the CDR3 is TGTGCCAGCAGCCGAGGAAGCAGGGGAACTGAAGCTTTCTTT. Translation: CASSRGSRGTEAFF.

The chain joins TRBV19 to TRBJ2-2, with 11 bases aligning to TRBD2. V lost 5 bases to trimming and J lost 2 bases; unmatched junction nucleotides: 7. Germline V gene lookup returns CDR1 LNHDA and CDR2 SQIVND (reference sequence). The length of the CDR3 is 17 residues. The DNA of the CDR3 is TGTGCCAGTAGTTCTCCGGGACTAGCGGTAAACACCGGGGAGCTGTTTTTT. It yields the protein CASSSPGLAVNTGELFF.

This rearrangement joins TRBV6-5 to TRBJ1-1; D unresolved. Trimming took off 6 bases at V and 8 bases at J, with 13 bases between the two ends. This CDR3 has 12 residues. Germline CDR1 is MNHEY and CDR2 is SVGAGI. CDR3 sequence: CASSPGSQEAFF. CDR3 bases: TGTGCCAGCAGCCCCGGGAGCCAAGAAGCTTTCTTT.

This chain connects TRBV5-1 to TRBJ2-1, with D possibly TRBD2 on 7 matching bases. The CDR3 runs to 17 residues. With 0 bases removed from V and 4 bases from J, the gap between germline ends came to 17 bases. Germline CDR1 is SGHRS and CDR2 is YFSETQ. The chain's CDR3 is CASSLAGTGGRYNEQFF. The CDR3 DNA reads as TGCGCCAGCAGCTTGGCCGGGACGGGGGGCCGGTACAATGAGCAGTTCTTC.

This clone was observed a handful of times. V usage is TRBV27 and J usage is TRBJ1-6; D is ambiguous. CDR1 is MNHEY, CDR2 SMNVEV, per germline (reference sequence). V gave up 4 bases and J gave up 9 bases, with 7 bases separating them. The CDR3 length is 12 residues. The CDR3 nucleotides are TGTGCCAGCAGTTATCCGGGTTCACCCCTCCACTTT. Amino acids: CASSYPGSPLHF.